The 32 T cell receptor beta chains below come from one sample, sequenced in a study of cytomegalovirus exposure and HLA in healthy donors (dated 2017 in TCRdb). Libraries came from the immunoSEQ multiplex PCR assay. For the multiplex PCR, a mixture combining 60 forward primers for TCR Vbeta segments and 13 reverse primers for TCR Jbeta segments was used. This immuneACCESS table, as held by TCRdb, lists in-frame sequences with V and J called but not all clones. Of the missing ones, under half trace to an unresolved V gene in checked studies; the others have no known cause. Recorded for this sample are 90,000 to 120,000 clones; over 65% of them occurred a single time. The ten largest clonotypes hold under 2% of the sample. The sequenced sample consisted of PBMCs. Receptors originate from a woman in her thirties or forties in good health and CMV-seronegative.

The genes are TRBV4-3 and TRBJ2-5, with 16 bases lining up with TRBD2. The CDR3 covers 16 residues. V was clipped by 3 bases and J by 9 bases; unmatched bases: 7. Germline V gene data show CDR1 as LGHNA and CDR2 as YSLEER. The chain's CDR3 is CASSQLLGLAGGPQYF. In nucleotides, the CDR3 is TGCGCCAGCAGCCAGCTATTGGGACTAGCGGGAGGGCCCCAGTACTTC.

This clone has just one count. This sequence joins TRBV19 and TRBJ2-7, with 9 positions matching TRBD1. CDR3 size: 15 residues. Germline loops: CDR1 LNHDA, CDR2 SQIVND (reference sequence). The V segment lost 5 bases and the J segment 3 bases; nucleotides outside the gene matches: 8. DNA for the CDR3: TGTGCCAGTAGTCCGGGACAGGGAACCCACTACGAGCAGTACTTC. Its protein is CASSPGQGTHYEQYF.

CDR3 bases: TGTGCCAGCAGTATAAGGGGTCACGAGCAGTACTTC. Its translation is CASSIRGHEQYF. The rearrangement joins TRBV27 to TRBJ2-7; D might be TRBD1 (5 bases). The CDR3 covers 12 residues. Germline CDR1 reads MNHEY; CDR2 reads SMNVEV (reference sequence). Trimming left V 5 bases short and J 5 bases short, with 10 bases between.

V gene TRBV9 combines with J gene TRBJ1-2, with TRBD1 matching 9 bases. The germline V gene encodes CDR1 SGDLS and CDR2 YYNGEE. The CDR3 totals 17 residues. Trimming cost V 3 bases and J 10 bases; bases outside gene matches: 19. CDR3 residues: CASSAQGAAFGESIYTF. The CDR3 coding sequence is TGTGCCAGCAGCGCACAGGGGGCCGCTTTCGGAGAGTCAATCTACACCTTC.

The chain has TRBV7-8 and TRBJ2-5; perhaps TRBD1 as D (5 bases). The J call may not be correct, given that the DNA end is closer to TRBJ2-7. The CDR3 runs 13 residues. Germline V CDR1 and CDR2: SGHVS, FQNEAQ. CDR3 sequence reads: CASSVTGSYEQYF. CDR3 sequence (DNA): TGTGCCAGCAGCGTAACAGGTTCCTACGAGCAGTACTTC.

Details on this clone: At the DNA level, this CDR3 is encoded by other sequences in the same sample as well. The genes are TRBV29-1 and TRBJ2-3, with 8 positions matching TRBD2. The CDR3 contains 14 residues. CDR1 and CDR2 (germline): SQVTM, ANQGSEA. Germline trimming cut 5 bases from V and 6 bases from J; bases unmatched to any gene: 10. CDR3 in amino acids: CSVSKAGATDTQYF. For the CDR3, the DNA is TGCAGCGTTTCGAAAGCGGGAGCAACGGATACGCAGTATTTT.

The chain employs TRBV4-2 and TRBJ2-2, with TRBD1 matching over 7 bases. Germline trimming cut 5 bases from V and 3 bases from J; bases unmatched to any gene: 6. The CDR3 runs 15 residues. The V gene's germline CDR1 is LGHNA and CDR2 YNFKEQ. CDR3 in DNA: TGTGCCAGCAGCAGACAGGGATTCGACACCGGGGAGCTGTTTTTT. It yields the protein CASSRQGFDTGELFF.

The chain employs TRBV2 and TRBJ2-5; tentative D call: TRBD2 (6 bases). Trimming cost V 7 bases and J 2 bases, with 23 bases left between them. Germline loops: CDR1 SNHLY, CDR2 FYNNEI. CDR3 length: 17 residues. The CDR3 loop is CASNSLGGRGSQETQYF. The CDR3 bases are TGTGCCAGCAACTCCTTAGGAGGGCGCGGGTCTCAAGAGACCCAGTACTTC.

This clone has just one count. The CDR3, as DNA: TGTGCCAGCAGGCCTACTAGCGACACAGATACGCAGTATTTT. Translating gives CASRPTSDTDTQYF. The V and J genes are TRBV7-9 and TRBJ2-3; 7 positions match TRBD2. V lost 6 bases and J lost 2; bases outside the gene matches: 5. Germline CDR1 is SEHNR and CDR2 is FQNEAQ (reference sequence). This CDR3 comprises 14 residues.

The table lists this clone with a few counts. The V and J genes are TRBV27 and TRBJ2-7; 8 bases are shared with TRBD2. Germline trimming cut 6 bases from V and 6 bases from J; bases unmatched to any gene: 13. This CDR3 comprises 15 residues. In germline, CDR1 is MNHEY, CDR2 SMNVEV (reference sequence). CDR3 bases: TGTGCCAGCAGAGAGCTCGGGATAGCGGGACTCGAGCAGTACTTC. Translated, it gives CASRELGIAGLEQYF.

CDR3 bases: TGTGCCAGTAGACAGGCCGATAATGAAAAACTGTTTTTT. Protein sequence: CASRQADNEKLFF. The V call is TRBV19, the J call TRBJ1-4; a weak D match, TRBD1 (5 bases). V lost 6 bases to trimming and J lost 4 bases, with 9 bases between them. The CDR3 consists of 13 residues. From germline, CDR1 is LNHDA and CDR2 SQIVND (reference sequence).

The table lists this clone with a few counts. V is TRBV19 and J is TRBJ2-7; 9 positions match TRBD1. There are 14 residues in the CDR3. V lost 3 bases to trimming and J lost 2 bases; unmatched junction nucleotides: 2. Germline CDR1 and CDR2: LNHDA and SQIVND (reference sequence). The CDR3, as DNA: TGTGCCAGTAGTATTGGGACAGGGCCCTACGAGCAGTACTTC. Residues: CASSIGTGPYEQYF.

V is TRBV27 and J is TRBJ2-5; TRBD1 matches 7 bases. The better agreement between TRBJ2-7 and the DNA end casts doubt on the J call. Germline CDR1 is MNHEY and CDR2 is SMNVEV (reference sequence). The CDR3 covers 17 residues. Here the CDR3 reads CASSRFVTGTVRNEQYF. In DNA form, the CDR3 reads TGTGCCAGCAGCCGATTTGTGACAGGGACCGTCCGGAACGAGCAGTACTTC.

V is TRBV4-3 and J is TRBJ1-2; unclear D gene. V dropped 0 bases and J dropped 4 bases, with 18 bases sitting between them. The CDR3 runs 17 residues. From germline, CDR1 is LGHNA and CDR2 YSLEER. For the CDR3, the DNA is TGCGCCAGCAGCCAAGAGTTATTTCGTCCGGGATTCTATGGCTACACCTTC. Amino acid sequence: CASSQELFRPGFYGYTF.

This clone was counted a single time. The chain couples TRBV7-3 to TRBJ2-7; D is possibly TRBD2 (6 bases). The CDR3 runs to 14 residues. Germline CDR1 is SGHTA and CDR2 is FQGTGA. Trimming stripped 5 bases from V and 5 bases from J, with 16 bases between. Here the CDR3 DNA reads TGTGCCAGCAGCCCAACCGGGGGACCGCACGAGCAGTACTTC. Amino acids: CASSPTGGPHEQYF.

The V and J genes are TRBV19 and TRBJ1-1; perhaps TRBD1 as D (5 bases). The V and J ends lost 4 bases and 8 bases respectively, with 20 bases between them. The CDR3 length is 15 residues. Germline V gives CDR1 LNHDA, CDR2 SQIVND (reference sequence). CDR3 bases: TGTGCCAGTAGTACCCCTCGGACACTCCTAGGGGAAGCTTTCTTT. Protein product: CASSTPRTLLGEAFF. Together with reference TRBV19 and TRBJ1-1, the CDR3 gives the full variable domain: DGGITQSPKYLFRKEGQNVTLSCEQNLNHDAMYWYRQDPGQGLRLIYYSQIVNDFQKGDIAEGYSVSREKKESFPLTVTSAQKNPTAFYLCASSTPRTLLGEAFFGQGTRLTVV.

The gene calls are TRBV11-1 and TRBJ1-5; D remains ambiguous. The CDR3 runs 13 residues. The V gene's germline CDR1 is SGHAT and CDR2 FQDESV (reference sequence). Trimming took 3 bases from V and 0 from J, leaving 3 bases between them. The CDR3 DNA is TGTGCCAGCAGCTTCAATAGCAATCAGCCCCAGCATTTT. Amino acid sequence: CASSFNSNQPQHF.

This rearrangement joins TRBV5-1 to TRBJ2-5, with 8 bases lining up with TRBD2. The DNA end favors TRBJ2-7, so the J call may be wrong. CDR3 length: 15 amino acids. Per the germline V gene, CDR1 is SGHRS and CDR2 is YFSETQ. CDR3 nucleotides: TGCGCCAGCAGCCCAACAGCGGGAGCTAGCTACGAGCAGTACTTC. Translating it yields CASSPTAGASYEQYF.

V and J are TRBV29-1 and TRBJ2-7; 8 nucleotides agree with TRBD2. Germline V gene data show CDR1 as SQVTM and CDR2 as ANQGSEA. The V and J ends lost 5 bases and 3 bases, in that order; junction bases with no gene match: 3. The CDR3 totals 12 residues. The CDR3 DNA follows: TGCAGCGTTCAGGGACTAGACTACGAGCAGTACTTC. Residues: CSVQGLDYEQYF.

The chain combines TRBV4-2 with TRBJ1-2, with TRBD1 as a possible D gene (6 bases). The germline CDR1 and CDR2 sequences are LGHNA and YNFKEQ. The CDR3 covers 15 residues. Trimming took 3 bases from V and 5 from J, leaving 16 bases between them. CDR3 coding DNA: TGTGCCAGCAGCCAGCAACAGGGCCCGAGATATGGCTACACCTTC. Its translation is CASSQQQGPRYGYTF.

CDR3 nucleotide sequence: TGTGCCAGCAGCTTAAGAAGGGACTACGAGCAGTACTTC. Translation: CASSLRRDYEQYF. The gene calls are TRBV7-3 and TRBJ2-5; D remains ambiguous. Matching the DNA end better, TRBJ2-7 makes the J call doubtful. The CDR3 consists of 13 residues. Per germline, CDR1 SGHTA and CDR2 FQGTGA.

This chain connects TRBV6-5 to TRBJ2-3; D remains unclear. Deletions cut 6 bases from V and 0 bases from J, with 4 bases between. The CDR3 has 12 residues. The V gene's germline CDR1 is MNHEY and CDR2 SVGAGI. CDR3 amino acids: CASSPSTDTQYF. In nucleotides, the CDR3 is TGTGCCAGCAGCCCTAGCACAGATACGCAGTATTTT.

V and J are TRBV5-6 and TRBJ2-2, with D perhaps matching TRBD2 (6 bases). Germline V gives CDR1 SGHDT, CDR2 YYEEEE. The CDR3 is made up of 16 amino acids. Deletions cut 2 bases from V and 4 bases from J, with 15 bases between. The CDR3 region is CASSFGGLPGTGELFF. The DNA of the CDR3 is TGTGCCAGCAGCTTTGGGGGACTGCCCGGCACCGGGGAGCTGTTTTTT.

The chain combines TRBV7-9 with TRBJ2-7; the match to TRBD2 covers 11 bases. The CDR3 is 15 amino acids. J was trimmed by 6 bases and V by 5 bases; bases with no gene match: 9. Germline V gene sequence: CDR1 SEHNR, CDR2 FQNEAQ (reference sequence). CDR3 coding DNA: TGTGCCAGCAGCGACCTAACTAGCGGGAGTCCCGAGCAGTACTTC. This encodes CASSDLTSGSPEQYF.

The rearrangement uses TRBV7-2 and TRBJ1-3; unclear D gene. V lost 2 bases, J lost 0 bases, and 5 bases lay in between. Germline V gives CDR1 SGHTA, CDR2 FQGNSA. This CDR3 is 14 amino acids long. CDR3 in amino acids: CASSLPGSGNTIYF. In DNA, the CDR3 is TGTGCCAGCAGCTTACCCGGCTCTGGAAACACCATATATTTT.

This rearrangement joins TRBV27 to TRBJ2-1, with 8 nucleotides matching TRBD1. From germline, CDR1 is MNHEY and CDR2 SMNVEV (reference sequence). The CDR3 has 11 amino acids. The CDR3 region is CAVGQENEQFF. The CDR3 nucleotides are TGTGCGGTGGGACAGGAGAATGAGCAGTTCTTC.

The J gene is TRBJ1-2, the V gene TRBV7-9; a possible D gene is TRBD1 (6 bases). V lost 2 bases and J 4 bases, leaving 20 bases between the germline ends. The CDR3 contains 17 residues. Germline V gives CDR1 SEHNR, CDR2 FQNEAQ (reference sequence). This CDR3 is CASSLIPGGAEGYGYTF. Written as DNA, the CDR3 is TGTGCCAGCAGCTTAATCCCGGGGGGGGCCGAGGGCTATGGCTACACCTTC.

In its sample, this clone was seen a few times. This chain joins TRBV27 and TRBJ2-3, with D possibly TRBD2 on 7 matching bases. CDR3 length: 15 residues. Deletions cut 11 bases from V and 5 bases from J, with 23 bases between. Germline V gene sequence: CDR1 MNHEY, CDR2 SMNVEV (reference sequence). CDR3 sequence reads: CAGPDSGTPVDTQYF. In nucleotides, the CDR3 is TGTGCCGGGCCAGACAGCGGGACACCAGTAGATACGCAGTATTTT.

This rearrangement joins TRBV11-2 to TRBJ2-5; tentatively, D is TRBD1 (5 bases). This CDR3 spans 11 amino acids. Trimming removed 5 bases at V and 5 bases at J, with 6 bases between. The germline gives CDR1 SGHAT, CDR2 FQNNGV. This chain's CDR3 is CASSPGETQYF. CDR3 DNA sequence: TGTGCCAGCAGCCCAGGGGAGACCCAGTACTTC.

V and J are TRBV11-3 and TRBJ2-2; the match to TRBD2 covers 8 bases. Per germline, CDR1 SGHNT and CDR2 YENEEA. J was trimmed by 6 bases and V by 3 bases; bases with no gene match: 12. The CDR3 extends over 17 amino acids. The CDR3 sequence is CASSFQAGDLGSGELFF. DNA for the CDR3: TGTGCCAGCAGCTTTCAAGCGGGAGACTTGGGTTCCGGGGAGCTGTTTTTT.

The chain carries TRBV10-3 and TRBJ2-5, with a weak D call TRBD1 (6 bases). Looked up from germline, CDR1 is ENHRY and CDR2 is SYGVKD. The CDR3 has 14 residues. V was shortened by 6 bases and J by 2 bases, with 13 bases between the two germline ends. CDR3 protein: CAIREQGTQETQYF. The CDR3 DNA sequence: TGTGCCATCAGGGAACAGGGTACACAAGAGACCCAGTACTTC.

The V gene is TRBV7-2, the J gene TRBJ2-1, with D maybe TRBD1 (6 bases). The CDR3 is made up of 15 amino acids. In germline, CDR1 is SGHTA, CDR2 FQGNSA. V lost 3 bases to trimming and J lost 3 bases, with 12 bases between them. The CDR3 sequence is CASSFSGDGYNEQFF. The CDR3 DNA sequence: TGTGCCAGCAGCTTTTCAGGGGATGGCTACAATGAGCAGTTCTTC.